This T cell receptor beta chain was sequenced for a study of blood T cell repertoires in COVID-19. Measured with immunoSEQ multiplex PCR; TCRdb has only the in-frame clones, and not every one. The sample lists 130,000 to 150,000 clones, about nine tenths occurring once. The germline V gene has CDR1 ENHRY and CDR2 SYGVKD. The CDR3 totals 16 residues. J was trimmed by 7 bases and V by 3 bases; bases with no gene match: 8. In this sample, this clone turned up a few times. Cohort 3 donors were reported recovered after two negative PCRs, clearance, or symptom resolution. The sequencing input was PBMCs or T cells enriched from blood (not recorded which). The sequence derives from a man between 60 and 75 years old who had recovered from COVID-19. V usage is TRBV10-3 and J usage is TRBJ1-4; 10 bases are shared with TRBD1. The DNA for the CDR3 is TGTGCCATCAGTGACTCTCCAGGACAGGGGGGTGAAAAACTGTTTTTT. Amino acid sequence: CAISDSPGQGGEKLFF.